These T cell receptor beta chains were read from a single sample in a study of blood T cell repertoires in COVID-19. Here immunoSEQ multiplex PCR was the method, and the copy in TCRdb shows in-frame clones only, minus some. Of 240,000 or so clones in the sample, roughly 80% are singletons; the top ten hold 9.5% to 15%. The sample was peripheral blood. The receptors here all came from a woman aged 55-70 years with active or convalescent COVID-19. Each CDR3 is given with its conserved first and last residue. The D gene is left open where the match is weak. Size is stated for part of the rows, as once, few or many counts, or as a class when the clone is expanded.

D	V	size	J	CDR3	DNA
-	TRBV2	-	TRBJ1-2	CASSESEGFYGYTF	TGTGCCAGCAGTGAGAGCGAGGGTTTTTATGGCTACACCTTC
-	TRBV19	once	TRBJ1-3	CASSMGRERVFGNTIYF	TGTGCCAGTAGTATGGGCAGGGAACGGGTTTTTGGAAACACCATATATTTT
-	TRBV2	-	TRBJ1-5	CASTGDVNQPQHF	TGTGCCAGCACCGGAGACGTTAATCAGCCCCAGCATTTT
-	TRBV2	few	TRBJ1-1	CASNSQGGTTEAFF	TGTGCCAGCAATTCACAGGGAGGGACAACTGAAGCTTTCTTT
-	TRBV6-5	-	TRBJ2-7	CASSYHSSAEQYF	TGTGCCAGCAGTTACCACTCGTCCGCCGAGCAGTACTTC
-	TRBV12-5	few	TRBJ2-7	CATLGGRYEQYF	TGTGCTACCCTGGGGGGGCGGTACGAGCAGTACTTC
TRBD1	TRBV19	once	TRBJ2-3	CASTTTGVPDTQYF	TGTGCCAGTACTACGACAGGGGTCCCAGATACGCAGTATTTT
TRBD1	TRBV30	-	TRBJ1-3	CAWSVLGTAGNTIYF	TGTGCCTGGAGTGTACTAGGGACAGCTGGAAACACCATATATTTT
TRBD1	TRBV2	-	TRBJ2-4	CASSRQGGGDIQYF	TGTGCCAGCAGCCGACAGGGGGGTGGGGACATTCAGTACTTC
-	TRBV20-1	-	TRBJ1-1	CSASSGENTEAFF	TGCAGTGCTAGTTCGGGGGAGAACACTGAAGCTTTCTTT
TRBD1	TRBV4-2	-	TRBJ1-4	CASSLSAGGEKLFF	TGTGCCAGCAGCCTCTCCGCAGGGGGGGAAAAACTGTTTTTT
TRBD1	TRBV7-9	few	TRBJ2-7	CASRWTDRGYEQYF	TGTGCCAGCAGGTGGACGGACAGGGGCTACGAGCAGTACTTC
-	TRBV7-2	once	TRBJ1-5	CATSRETGPNQPQHF	TGTGCCACCAGTCGCGAGACAGGCCCCAATCAGCCCCAGCATTTT
TRBD1	TRBV11-2	-	TRBJ2-7	CASSARQGMHEQYF	TGTGCCAGCAGCGCTCGACAGGGGATGCACGAGCAGTACTTC
-	TRBV4-3	-	TRBJ2-5	CASSPRFRAQGIQETQYF	TGCGCCAGCAGCCCAAGATTCCGAGCCCAGGGAATCCAAGAGACCCAGTACTTC
TRBD1	TRBV19	many	TRBJ2-7	CASSINTGGYEQYF	TGTGCCAGTAGTATAAATACAGGGGGCTACGAGCAGTACTTC
TRBD1	TRBV5-5	once	TRBJ1-6	CASSPTDRGVSPLHF	TGTGCCAGCAGCCCTACCGACAGGGGGGTTTCACCCCTCCACTTT